This TCR beta chain is from a study of blood T cells in healthy people across ages. CDR3 length equals 16 residues. Germline CDR1 and CDR2: MGHRA and YSYEKL. With V trimmed by 0 bases and J by 0 bases, 4 bases remained unmatched. Only a few counts were recorded for this clonotype. Through a sample-barcoded 5' primer and a J-beta primer mix, a second PCR was run for about 7 to 12 cycles. TCRdb reprocessed the 5' RACE reads with MiXCR, giving one entry per CDR3 protein. The table has around 1.5 million distinct CDR3 sequences, 40% to 50% seen once. This TCR derives from a woman aged 18-30 years in good health. The chain carries TRBV4-1 and TRBJ2-7; 8 nucleotides align to TRBD1. Sequencing was carried out using blood. The CDR3 here is CASSQEATGASYEQYF. The DNA for the CDR3 is TGCGCCAGCAGCCAAGAAGCGACAGGGGCCTCCTACGAGCAGTACTTC.